This T cell receptor (beta chain) was recovered during a study of T cells in Graves' hyperthyroidism and ophthalmopathy. Trimming cost V 4 bases and J 5 bases; bases outside gene matches: 5. The germline V gene has CDR1 SNHLY and CDR2 FYNNEI. CDR3 size: 14 residues. In this sample, this clonotype turned up many times. RNA transcripts provided the source from which TCR beta CDR3 regions were amplified. The primer set for the first-round RT-PCR of the TCR CDR3 was HTBI. MiXCR, run by TCRdb on the multiplex PCR reads, gives a single entry per CDR3 protein. Of about 620,000 distinct CDR3 sequences in the sample, roughly 15% are singletons; the top ten hold 3.5% to 4%.

V usage is TRBV2 and J usage is TRBJ1-1; TRBD1 matches at 9 bases. The sequence derives from a young woman with Graves' hyperthyroidism. Specimen: blood. Written as DNA, the CDR3 is TGTGCCAGCAGTGTAAGACAGGGGGGAACTGAAGCTTTCTTT. Protein: CASSVRQGGTEAFF.